These 23 T cell receptor beta chains were all obtained from the same sample, sequenced in a study of CD8+ T cells in alopecia areata. RNA was isolated and reverse transcribed to cDNA, the sequencing template. Data came from immunoSEQ multiplex PCR; TCRdb stores just in-frame clones and leaves some out. The sample holds about 94,000 clones, around three quarters seen once. The treatment here: oral pan-JAK inhibitor, 5-10 mg twice daily. The sample consisted of CD8+ T cells sorted from blood, taken at week 44, from a patient treated with tofacitinib. Receptor source: a human donor with alopecia areata.

The J gene is TRBJ2-7, the V gene TRBV6-1; 10 positions agree with TRBD1. The germline CDR1 and CDR2 sequences are MNHNS and SASEGT. Trimming cost V 5 bases and J 5 bases; bases outside gene matches: 9. This CDR3 comprises 15 residues. CDR3 sequence (DNA): TGTGCCAGCAGTAGAACCGGGACAGGGGCGCACGAGCAGTACTTC. Protein: CASSRTGTGAHEQYF.

V gene TRBV5-1 combines with J gene TRBJ2-4; 8 nucleotides match TRBD1. With V trimmed by 0 bases and J by 8 bases, 7 bases remained unmatched. Per the germline V gene, CDR1 is SGHRS and CDR2 is YFSETQ. This CDR3 is built from 15 residues. CDR3 protein: CASSLAQGARDIQYF. Written as DNA, the CDR3 is TGCGCCAGCAGCTTGGCGCAGGGGGCGAGGGACATTCAGTACTTC. Complete variable domain (other parts from reference TRBV5-1 and TRBJ2-4): KAGVTQTPRYLIKTRGQQVTLSCSPISGHRSVSWYQQTPGQGLQFLFEYFSETQRNKGNFPGRFSGRQFSNSRSEMNVSTLELGDSALYLCASSLAQGARDIQYFGAGTRLSVL.

This chain connects TRBV2 to TRBJ1-2; D not resolved. CDR3 length equals 14 residues. Looked up from germline, CDR1 is SNHLY and CDR2 is FYNNEI. V was trimmed by 6 bases and J by 5 bases, leaving 16 bases between them. Written as DNA, the CDR3 is TGTGCCAGCAGCCCGGATCGGAGAGGGTATGGCTACACCTTC. Its translation: CASSPDRRGYGYTF.

This clone came up once. The chain has TRBV4-3 and TRBJ1-1; D remains ambiguous. V was trimmed by 0 bases and J by 0 bases, leaving 11 bases between them. From germline, CDR1 is LGHNA and CDR2 YSLEER. CDR3 length equals 16 residues. The CDR3 loop is CASSQDLEGLNTEAFF. The CDR3 region has the DNA TGCGCCAGCAGCCAAGATCTAGAGGGTTTGAACACTGAAGCTTTCTTT.

The chain has TRBV5-1 and TRBJ2-3, with 10 bases aligning to TRBD2. This CDR3 is built from 15 residues. The germline CDR1 and CDR2 sequences are SGHRS and YFSETQ. J gave up 5 bases and V 0 bases, and 3 bases lay outside the gene matches. The CDR3 sequence: CASSLEGLAIDTQYF. CDR3 sequence (DNA): TGCGCCAGCAGCTTGGAGGGACTAGCGATAGATACGCAGTATTTT.

This rearrangement joins TRBV30 to TRBJ2-3, with 10 bases that match TRBD2. Germline CDR1 is GTSNPN and CDR2 is SVGIG (reference sequence). This CDR3 is 14 amino acids long. After removal of 5 bases from V and 1 base from J, the junction contained 3 bases not matched to a gene. The CDR3 is CAWDTSGGTDTQYF. The CDR3 DNA follows: TGTGCCTGGGATACTAGCGGGGGCACAGATACGCAGTATTTT. Variable domain in full (rest from reference TRBV30 and TRBJ2-3): SQTIHQWPATLVQPVGSPLSLECTVEGTSNPNLYWYRQAAGRGLQLLFYSVGIGQISSEVPQNLSASRPQDRQFILSSKKLLLSDSGFYLCAWDTSGGTDTQYFGPGTRLTVL.

The V gene is TRBV27, the J gene TRBJ1-2; no reliable D call. CDR1 and CDR2 (germline): MNHEY, SMNVEV (reference sequence). Trimming took 7 bases from V and 4 from J, leaving 10 bases between them. The CDR3 sequence is 12 residues long. CDR3 sequence: CASTTVTYGYTF. The CDR3, as DNA: TGTGCCAGCACTACAGTGACCTATGGCTACACCTTC.

The CDR3 DNA sequence: TGTGCCAGCAGTGAAGGTGGGGTCGGAGGGGAGCTGTTTTTT. Translating it yields CASSEGGVGGELFF. The chain has TRBV25-1 and TRBJ2-2; D is unresolved. CDR3 length: 14 amino acids. Germline CDR1 is MGHDK and CDR2 is SYGVNS. V lost 2 bases and J 8 bases, leaving 12 bases between the germline ends.

The chain carries TRBV14 and TRBJ1-6; D not certain. Germline V lookup: CDR1 SGHDN, CDR2 FVKESK. The CDR3 loop spans 15 amino acids. V lost 4 bases and J 10 bases, leaving 17 bases between the germline ends. The CDR3 region has the DNA TGTGCCAGCAGCCCTATAGGCACAAAGCACTCACCCCTCCACTTT. Translation gives CASSPIGTKHSPLHF.

This chain connects TRBV4-1 to TRBJ2-5; weak D call: TRBD1 (5 bases). The DNA end is more similar to TRBJ2-7, so the J call may be wrong. There are 15 residues in the CDR3. Germline V CDR1 and CDR2: MGHRA, YSYEKL. The CDR3 sequence is CASSQADRSSYEQYF. The CDR3 nucleotides read TGCGCCAGCAGCCAAGCCGACAGAAGCTCCTACGAGCAGTACTTC.

V and J are TRBV25-1 and TRBJ1-1, with D unclear. The length of the CDR3 is 12 residues. Germline CDR1 is MGHDK and CDR2 is SYGVNS. Trimming cost V 7 bases and J 3 bases, with 9 bases left between them. The CDR3 protein is CASNSGDTEAFF. CDR3 DNA sequence: TGTGCCAGCAACTCCGGGGACACTGAAGCTTTCTTT.

The chain joins TRBV7-2 to TRBJ1-5; 9 nucleotides agree with TRBD1. This CDR3 has 15 residues. The germline CDR1 and CDR2 sequences are SGHTA and FQGNSA. The J segment lost 7 bases and the V segment lost 8 bases, leaving 12 bases of the junction unmatched. For the CDR3, the DNA is TGTGCCAGCGGGACCGGGACAGGGAACAACCAGCCCCAGCATTTT. Its translation is CASGTGTGNNQPQHF.

V is TRBV2 and J is TRBJ1-1; a possible D gene is TRBD1 (6 bases). Germline assignment: CDR1 SNHLY and CDR2 FYNNEI. There are 15 residues in the CDR3. Trimming left V 6 bases short and J 0 bases short, with 14 bases between. The CDR3 DNA is TGTGCCAGCAGCCCCTCAGGGGACCTGAACACTGAAGCTTTCTTT. This encodes CASSPSGDLNTEAFF.

This sequence joins TRBV7-6 and TRBJ1-1; D call uncertain. The CDR3 consists of 13 residues. Germline V lookup: CDR1 SGHVS, CDR2 FNYEAQ. V lost 5 bases to trimming and J lost 1 base, with 8 bases between them. This CDR3 reads CASSPNRNTEAFF. The CDR3 bases are TGTGCCAGCAGCCCTAATAGGAACACTGAAGCTTTCTTT. The variable domain in full, with the rest retrieved from reference TRBV7-6 and TRBJ1-1, is GAGVSQSPRYKVTKRGQDVALRCDPISGHVSLYWYRQALGQGPEFLTYFNYEAQQDKSGLPNDRFSAERPEGSISTLTIQRTEQRDSAMYRCASSPNRNTEAFFGQGTRLTVV.

The chain carries TRBV30 and TRBJ2-7; D gene ambiguous. This CDR3 is 11 amino acids long. Germline V gene sequence: CDR1 GTSNPN, CDR2 SVGIG (reference sequence). The germline V and J ends were trimmed by 3 bases and 7 bases, with 10 bases remaining between them. CDR3: CAWSAAREQYF. Written as DNA, the CDR3 is TGTGCCTGGAGCGCAGCCCGGGAGCAGTACTTC.

The DNA of the CDR3 is TGCGCCAGCAGCCAAATCCTGGGCGAGGATGATGAGCAGTTCTTC. Its translation: CASSQILGEDDEQFF. The gene calls are TRBV4-3 and TRBJ2-1; D call uncertain. CDR3 length equals 15 residues. The germline V gene encodes CDR1 LGHNA and CDR2 YSLEER. Trimming cost V 2 bases and J 8 bases, with 16 bases left between them.

This clone appeared once. The V gene is TRBV29-1, the J gene TRBJ1-1, with 10 bases matching TRBD1. Looked up from germline, CDR1 is SQVTM and CDR2 is ANQGSEA. V dropped 3 bases and J dropped 0; count of bases not matched to a gene: 7. This CDR3 comprises 16 residues. In DNA, the CDR3 is TGCAGCGTTGAGGGGACAGGGGAGAAGATGAACACTGAAGCTTTCTTT. Amino acids: CSVEGTGEKMNTEAFF.

With regard to this clone: One junction end does not reproduce the germline sequence, and a read error may be involved. The chain couples TRBV29-1 to TRBJ2-6; weak D call: TRBD2 (7 bases). Germline V gene sequence: CDR1 SQVTM, CDR2 ANQGSEA. The CDR3 loop spans 19 amino acids. CDR3 region: CSVEGLGGPLIGGANVLTF. CDR3 nucleotide sequence: TGCAGCGTGGAAGGGCTCGGGGGGCCACTCATAGGTGGGGCCAACGTCCTGACTTTC. The full variable domain, in which reference TRBV29-1 and TRBJ2-6 provide the parts outside the CDR3, is SAVISQKPSRDICQRGTSLTIQCQVDSQVTMMFWYRQQPGQSLTLIATANQGSEATYESGFVIDKFPISRPNLTFSTLTVSNMSPEDSSIYLCSVEGLGGPLIGGANVLTFGAGSRLTVL.

The chain uses TRBV15 and TRBJ1-5; D perhaps matches TRBD1 (6 bases). This CDR3 is built from 14 residues. Germline V gene sequence: CDR1 LNHNV, CDR2 YYDKDF (reference sequence). Trimming cost V 5 bases and J 2 bases, with 10 bases left between them. The DNA of the CDR3 is TGTGCCACCAGCTCGGACAGCGGCAATCAGCCCCAGCATTTT. Its protein product is CATSSDSGNQPQHF.

This chain connects TRBV4-3 to TRBJ1-6; weak D call: TRBD1 (5 bases). Germline values: CDR1 LGHNA, CDR2 YSLEER. Trimming left V 0 bases short and J 6 bases short, with 12 bases between. The CDR3 contains 16 residues. CDR3 protein: CASSQERGQGNSPLHF. The DNA for the CDR3 is TGCGCCAGCAGCCAAGAGAGGGGTCAGGGTAATTCACCCCTCCACTTT.

The chain is built from TRBV29-1 and TRBJ2-1; 9 nucleotides match TRBD2. The CDR3 has 12 amino acids. The trim removed 4 bases at V and 6 bases at J, leaving 1 base unmatched. Per germline, CDR1 SQVTM and CDR2 ANQGSEA. CDR3 DNA: TGCAGCGTTGGACTAGCGGCCAATGAGCAGTTCTTC. Protein: CSVGLAANEQFF.

J is TRBJ1-1 and V is TRBV12-5; the D is unclear. The CDR3 runs 14 residues. The germline V gene encodes CDR1 LGHNT and CDR2 FRNRAP. V lost 0 bases and J 10 bases, leaving 15 bases between the germline ends. DNA for the CDR3: TGTGCTAGTGGTTTGGTACGCGGAGGGATCGGAGCTTTCTTT. Its translation: CASGLVRGGIGAFF.

The CDR3, as DNA: TGCGCCAGCAGCCAGTCCCCGGGGCCGTCGTACGAGCAGTACTTC. As protein: CASSQSPGPSYEQYF. V and J are TRBV4-3 and TRBJ2-7; either TRBD1 or TRBD2 may fit D (5 bases each). CDR3 length: 15 amino acids. CDR1 is LGHNA, CDR2 YSLEER, per germline. V shed 3 bases and J shed 4 bases, with 16 bases lying between them.